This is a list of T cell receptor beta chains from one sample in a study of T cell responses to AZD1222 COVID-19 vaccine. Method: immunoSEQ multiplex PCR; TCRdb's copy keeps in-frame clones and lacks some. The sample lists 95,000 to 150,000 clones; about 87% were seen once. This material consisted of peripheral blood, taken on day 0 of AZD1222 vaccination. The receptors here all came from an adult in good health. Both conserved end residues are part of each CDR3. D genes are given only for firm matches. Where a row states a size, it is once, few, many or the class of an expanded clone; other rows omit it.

CASRPRGNEQYF TGTGCCAGCAGGCCCCGGGGAAACGAGCAGTACTTC . once TRBJ2-7 TRBV28
CASDRGGVHTGELFF TGTGCCAGCGACAGGGGGGGTGTGCACACCGGGGAGCTGTTTTTT TRBD1 few TRBJ2-2 TRBV28
CASTPGAGGTDTQYF TGTGCCAGTACTCCCGGCGCAGGGGGCACAGATACGCAGTATTTT . . TRBJ2-3 TRBV19
CASHQDARGEKLFF TGTGCCAGCCACCAGGACGCGCGGGGTGAAAAACTGTTTTTT . . TRBJ1-4 TRBV6-5
CASRMGLWGADEKLFF TGTGCCAGTAGGATGGGTCTTTGGGGCGCTGATGAAAAACTGTTTTTT . many TRBJ1-4 TRBV19
CASSLGRDNIQYF TGTGCCAGCAGTTTAGGCAGGGACAACATTCAGTACTTC . . TRBJ2-4 TRBV12-3/TRBV12-4
CASRGQETNYGYTF TGCGCCAGCAGGGGACAGGAGACTAACTATGGCTACACCTTC TRBD1 . TRBJ1-2 TRBV10-2
CASSLSRLNQPQHF TGTGCCAGCAGCTTGAGCAGGTTGAATCAGCCCCAGCATTTT . once TRBJ1-5 TRBV5-5
CASRPGTSGGATDTQYF TGCGCCAGCAGACCCGGGACTAGCGGGGGGGCCACAGATACGCAGTATTTT TRBD2 . TRBJ2-3 TRBV5-1
CASTGGSNQPQHF TGTGCCAGCACAGGGGGTAGCAATCAGCCCCAGCATTTT TRBD1 . TRBJ1-5 TRBV2
CASSLVGGDTEAFF TGTGCCAGCAGCTTAGTTGGGGGGGACACTGAAGCTTTCTTT . . TRBJ1-1 TRBV7-2
CASSLSPSGEKETQYF TGTGCCAGCAGTTTAAGCCCTAGCGGGGAAAAAGAGACCCAGTACTTC TRBD2 once TRBJ2-5 TRBV27
CASSPTLGGGQYEQFF TGTGCCAGCAGCCCGACTCTGGGCGGGGGGCAATATGAGCAGTTCTTC TRBD2 . TRBJ2-1 TRBV7-2
CASSEITDYGYTF TGTGCCAGCAGTGAAATCACAGACTATGGCTACACCTTC . . TRBJ1-2 TRBV6-1
CASSLADYTPTEAFF TGTGCCAGCAGCTTAGCAGACTACACCCCTACTGAAGCTTTCTTT . . TRBJ1-1 TRBV11-2
CATQVRGWDRNEQFF TGTGCCACCCAAGTTCGGGGTTGGGATAGAAATGAGCAGTTCTTC . . TRBJ2-1 TRBV6-5
CASSNEGLYNQPQHF TGTGCCAGTAGTAATGAGGGATTGTACAATCAGCCCCAGCATTTT . . TRBJ1-5 TRBV19
CASSQPDRDFSPLHF TGCGCCAGCAGCCAACCTGACAGGGACTTTTCACCCCTCCACTTT TRBD1 once TRBJ1-6 TRBV4-1
CASSYSWGTSNQPQHF TGTGCCAGCAGTTACTCGTGGGGGACTAGCAATCAGCCCCAGCATTTT . once TRBJ1-5 TRBV6-2/TRBV6-3
CASSRQGGQPQHF TGTGCCAGCAGCCGGCAGGGGGGACAGCCCCAGCATTTT TRBD1 . TRBJ1-5 TRBV9
CASRSVRGSVPDTQYF TGCGCCAGCAGATCCGTGCGGGGAAGTGTCCCAGATACGCAGTATTTT . . TRBJ2-3 TRBV5-1
CASSLGGLLYEQYF TGCGCCAGCAGCTTGGGGGGATTACTCTACGAGCAGTACTTC . . TRBJ2-7 TRBV5-1
CATSRDPSYEQYF TGTGCCACCAGCAGAGATCCGAGCTACGAGCAGTACTTC . once TRBJ2-7 TRBV15
CASSMGQGRVNTEAFF TGTGCCAGCAGCATGGGACAGGGAAGGGTGAACACTGAAGCTTTCTTT TRBD1 . TRBJ1-1 TRBV11-3
CASRGSNTEAFF TGTGCCAGCAGGGGGTCGAACACTGAAGCTTTCTTT . . TRBJ1-1 TRBV7-3
CASSFYPPETDNSPLHF TGCGCCAGCAGCTTTTATCCCCCCGAGACAGATAATTCACCCCTCCACTTT . few TRBJ1-6 TRBV5-1
CASSLSKRQGVRF TGTGCCAGCAGTTTATCTAAAAGACAGGGCGTGAGATTT TRBD1 . TRBJ1-1 TRBV28
CASSWTGTGNQPQHF TGTGCCAGCAGCTGGACCGGGACAGGGAATCAGCCCCAGCATTTT TRBD1 . TRBJ1-5 TRBV7-8
CASSLPQAGETQYF TGTGCCAGCAGCTTGCCCCAGGCTGGAGAGACCCAGTACTTC . . TRBJ2-5 TRBV5-4
CATSRDSQRGRGGYTF TGTGCCACCAGCAGAGATAGCCAGAGGGGCCGTGGAGGCTACACCTTC . . TRBJ1-2 TRBV15
CASTGQGSVTEAFF TGTGCCAGCACTGGACAGGGATCAGTTACTGAAGCTTTCTTT TRBD1 . TRBJ1-1 TRBV2
CASSGPTGVAGELFF TGTGCCAGCAGCGGGCCAACAGGGGTAGCCGGGGAGCTGTTTTTT TRBD1 . TRBJ2-2 TRBV5-4
CASSDGRTSYEQYF TGCGCCAGCAGTGACGGTAGAACTTCCTACGAGCAGTACTTC . . TRBJ2-7 TRBV4-3
CASSLDYAVDGYTF TGCGCCAGCAGCTTGGACTACGCCGTCGATGGCTACACCTTC . . TRBJ1-2 TRBV5-1
CASSLKMGLADYEQYF TGTGCCAGCAGCTTGAAAATGGGACTAGCGGATTACGAGCAGTACTTC TRBD2 . TRBJ2-7 TRBV5-4
CASSLWRTEAFF TGTGCCAGCAGCTTATGGAGAACTGAAGCTTTCTTT . . TRBJ1-1 TRBV7-9
CASSLKGRNEKLFF TGCGCCAGCAGCTTGAAAGGGAGAAATGAAAAACTGTTTTTT . . TRBJ1-4 TRBV5-1
CATSDFKGLEQYF TGTGCCACCAGTGATTTTAAGGGTCTCGAGCAGTACTTC . . TRBJ2-7 TRBV24-1
CASVIGGGATDTQYF TGTGCCAGCGTCATAGGCGGGGGGGCGACAGATACGCAGTATTTT TRBD2 . TRBJ2-3 TRBV28
CASSVGPNQPQHF TGTGCCAGCAGCGTAGGGCCCAATCAGCCCCAGCATTTT . . TRBJ1-5 TRBV7-3
CASSQDPDSPKALENIQYF TGTGCCAGCAGCCAAGACCCTGATAGCCCAAAGGCACTAGAAAACATTCAGTACTTC . . TRBJ2-4 TRBV3-1/TRBV3-2
CASSQDLLGISGNTIYF TGCGCCAGCAGCCAAGATTTGTTGGGGATCTCTGGAAACACCATATATTTT . . TRBJ1-3 TRBV4-3
CASSQVLELETQYF TGCGCCAGCAGCCAAGTTCTGGAATTGGAGACCCAGTACTTC . . TRBJ2-5 TRBV4-3
CASSRGRGFTGELFF TGTGCCAGCAGCCGCGGGAGGGGCTTCACCGGGGAGCTGTTTTTT TRBD2 once TRBJ2-2 TRBV7-9
CASSLEVIRTQYF TGTGCCAGCAGCTTAGAGGTGATTCGGACCCAGTACTTC . few TRBJ2-5 TRBV7-2
CASSHPTGGGEQYF TGTGCCAGCAGCCACCCTACGGGGGGTGGTGAGCAGTACTTC TRBD2 . TRBJ2-7 TRBV4-2
CASRETTQGTQYF TGTGCCAGTAGGGAGACTACACAGGGGACCCAGTACTTC . . TRBJ2-5 TRBV19
CSAQTSYGYTF TGCAGTGCGCAAACCAGCTATGGCTACACCTTC . . TRBJ1-2 TRBV20-1
CATSTDRATGELFF TGTGCCACCAGCACGGACAGGGCCACCGGGGAGCTGTTTTTT TRBD1 . TRBJ2-2 TRBV15
CASSLQGIGYTDTQYF TGTGCCAGCAGTCTACAGGGTATCGGATACACAGATACGCAGTATTTT . . TRBJ2-3 TRBV6-2/TRBV6-3
CASSLSYTEAFF TGTGCCAGCAGCCTGAGTTACACTGAAGCTTTCTTT . . TRBJ1-1 TRBV5-6
CSARSQGPLHF TGCAGTGCCCGGTCACAGGGACCCCTCCACTTT . . TRBJ1-6 TRBV20-1
CASSPGGTGVGPLHF TGTGCCAGCAGCCCTGGGGGGACAGGTGTTGGACCCCTCCACTTT TRBD1 . TRBJ1-6 TRBV7-2
CASSYAGGSEKLFF TGTGCCAGCAGTTATGCAGGGGGTAGCGAAAAACTGTTTTTT TRBD1 . TRBJ1-4 TRBV6-2/TRBV6-3
CASSPRTGGTGELFF TGTGCCAGCAGCCCCCGGACAGGGGGCACCGGGGAGCTGTTTTTT TRBD1 . TRBJ2-2 TRBV7-3
CATMGGAGNQPQHF TGTGCCACCATGGGGGGGGCTGGCAATCAGCCCCAGCATTTT . . TRBJ1-5 TRBV15
CASRLTGIASPLHF TGTGCCAGTAGACTCACGGGCATCGCGTCACCCCTCCACTTT . . TRBJ1-6 TRBV19
CASSQYRDANSPLHF TGCGCCAGCAGCCAGTACCGGGACGCAAATTCACCCCTCCACTTT . . TRBJ1-6 TRBV4-1
CASTRGAVGYEQYF TGTGCCAGCACTCGGGGGGCAGTAGGTTACGAGCAGTACTTC . . TRBJ2-7 TRBV2